Listed below are T cell receptor beta chains from one sample, sequenced in a study of post-analysis software for immune sequencing data. TCRdb passed the PCR reads through MiXCR, listing each CDR3 protein once. Among about 820,000 distinct CDR3 sequences, approximately 53% were seen once, and the ten largest hold 4.6%. Sequences were obtained from blood. All receptors derive from a girl between 10 and 17 years old with multiple sclerosis. CDR3s include the opening cysteine and the closing phenylalanine or tryptophan. The order of the fields is clone size, V gene, D gene, J gene, CDR3 protein, CDR3 DNA. A D gene is named only where the DNA matches it firmly. Size is omitted from some rows. Given values are once, few, many or a class for expanded clones.

clone_size: few; v_call: TRBV14; d_call: .; j_call: TRBJ2-7; cdr3_aa: CASSRLGETGRGGFYEQYF; cdr3_nt: TGTGCCAGCAGCCGACTTGGGGAGACCGGCAGGGGGGGATTCTACGAGCAGTACTTC
clone_size: few; v_call: TRBV7-9; d_call: TRBD2; j_call: TRBJ2-5; cdr3_aa: CASSSPGLLQETQYF; cdr3_nt: TGTGCCAGCAGCTCCCCGGGACTACTCCAAGAAACCCAGTACTTC
clone_size: few; v_call: TRBV25-1; d_call: .; j_call: TRBJ2-7; cdr3_aa: CASSEASVYEQYF; cdr3_nt: TGTGCCAGCAGTGAAGCCTCGGTCTATGAGCAGTACTTC
clone_size: .; v_call: TRBV15; d_call: .; j_call: TRBJ1-1; cdr3_aa: CATSRPDSGSKAFF; cdr3_nt: TGTGCCACCAGCAGACCCGACTCCGGATCCAAAGCTTTCTTT
clone_size: .; v_call: TRBV19; d_call: .; j_call: TRBJ2-6; cdr3_aa: CASTSRSSGANVLTF; cdr3_nt: TGTGCCAGTACAAGCCGCAGCTCTGGGGCCAACGTCCTGACTTTC
clone_size: .; v_call: TRBV3-1; d_call: TRBD1; j_call: TRBJ2-7; cdr3_aa: CASQGENYEQYF; cdr3_nt: TGTGCCAGCCAGGGGGAGAACTACGAGCAGTACTTC
clone_size: once; v_call: TRBV5-1; d_call: TRBD1; j_call: TRBJ2-1; cdr3_aa: CASSLGPQGTGANEQFF; cdr3_nt: TGCGCCAGCAGCTTGGGGCCCCAGGGGACAGGGGCAAATGAGCAGTTCTTC
clone_size: .; v_call: TRBV12-3/TRBV12-4; d_call: TRBD1; j_call: TRBJ2-5; cdr3_aa: CASSGGVGQARTQYF; cdr3_nt: TGTGCCAGCAGTGGGGGTGTGGGACAGGCAAGGACCCAGTACTTC
clone_size: few; v_call: TRBV7-9; d_call: .; j_call: TRBJ2-5; cdr3_aa: CASSSGATLEQYF; cdr3_nt: TGTGCCAGCAGCTCGGGAGCTACGCTAGAGCAGTACTTC
clone_size: few; v_call: TRBV29-1; d_call: .; j_call: TRBJ1-2; cdr3_aa: CSVEDLSEPKNLYGYTF; cdr3_nt: TGCAGCGTTGAAGATCTATCAGAACCTAAAAACCTATATGGCTACACCTTC
clone_size: .; v_call: TRBV20-1; d_call: TRBD2; j_call: TRBJ2-1; cdr3_aa: CSAVGLAGSYSSYNEQFF; cdr3_nt: TGCAGTGCCGTGGGACTAGCGGGGTCCTACAGCTCCTACAATGAGCAGTTCTTC
clone_size: .; v_call: TRBV27; d_call: .; j_call: TRBJ1-2; cdr3_aa: CASSFSRGLGGYTF; cdr3_nt: TGTGCCAGCAGTTTTAGTCGAGGGTTGGGGGGCTACACCTTC
clone_size: few; v_call: TRBV5-1; d_call: .; j_call: TRBJ2-1; cdr3_aa: CASSLDGAYSYNEQFF; cdr3_nt: TGCGCCAGCAGCTTGGACGGCGCTTACTCCTACAATGAGCAGTTCTTC
clone_size: .; v_call: TRBV19; d_call: .; j_call: TRBJ1-2; cdr3_aa: CASTSLAGFGYTF; cdr3_nt: TGTGCCAGTACCTCACTGGCCGGGTTCGGCTACACCTTC
clone_size: .; v_call: TRBV12-3/TRBV12-4; d_call: .; j_call: TRBJ1-4; cdr3_aa: CASRWGLEKLFF; cdr3_nt: TGTGCCAGCAGGTGGGGCTTGGAAAAACTGTTTTTT
clone_size: few; v_call: TRBV4-1; d_call: .; j_call: TRBJ2-3; cdr3_aa: CASSQVGGPGGTQYF; cdr3_nt: TGCGCCAGCAGCCAAGTCGGGGGCCCAGGGGGTACGCAGTATTTT
clone_size: .; v_call: TRBV12-3/TRBV12-4; d_call: .; j_call: TRBJ1-4; cdr3_aa: CASSPDSPYEAGEKLFF; cdr3_nt: TGTGCCAGCAGTCCAGACTCTCCATACGAAGCAGGAGAAAAACTGTTTTTT
clone_size: .; v_call: TRBV20-1; d_call: .; j_call: TRBJ2-1; cdr3_aa: CSVLRDTSYNEQFF; cdr3_nt: TGCAGTGTACTCCGGGACACCTCCTACAATGAGCAGTTCTTC
clone_size: many; v_call: TRBV7-9; d_call: .; j_call: TRBJ2-6; cdr3_aa: CASSLRSGANVLTF; cdr3_nt: TGTGCCAGCAGCTTAAGGTCTGGGGCCAACGTCCTGACTTTC
clone_size: .; v_call: TRBV29-1; d_call: TRBD1; j_call: TRBJ2-7; cdr3_aa: CSVGDRGSYEQYF; cdr3_nt: TGCAGCGTTGGGGACAGGGGATCCTACGAGCAGTACTTC
clone_size: .; v_call: TRBV20-1; d_call: .; j_call: TRBJ2-4; cdr3_aa: CSARHRLDIQYF; cdr3_nt: TGCAGTGCTAGACACAGATTAGACATTCAGTACTTC
clone_size: .; v_call: TRBV29-1; d_call: .; j_call: TRBJ1-1; cdr3_aa: CSVEEVMDAFF; cdr3_nt: TGCAGCGTTGAAGAGGTTATGGATGCTTTCTTT
clone_size: .; v_call: TRBV7-9; d_call: .; j_call: TRBJ2-1; cdr3_aa: CASTEGASRTYNEQFF; cdr3_nt: TGTGCCAGCACCGAAGGGGCTAGCCGGACCTACAATGAGCAGTTCTTC
clone_size: .; v_call: TRBV18; d_call: .; j_call: TRBJ2-3; cdr3_aa: CASSPLLEGTDTQYF; cdr3_nt: TGTGCCAGCTCACCACTTCTGGAGGGGACAGATACGCAGTATTTT
clone_size: .; v_call: TRBV29-1; d_call: TRBD1; j_call: TRBJ1-1; cdr3_aa: CSVRSSGTGSEAFF; cdr3_nt: TGCAGCGTGAGATCCTCCGGGACAGGGTCTGAAGCTTTCTTT
clone_size: .; v_call: TRBV7-8; d_call: TRBD2; j_call: TRBJ2-1; cdr3_aa: CASSTQTGLVLEQFF; cdr3_nt: TGTGCCAGCAGCACGCAAACGGGACTAGTCCTTGAGCAGTTCTTC
clone_size: few; v_call: TRBV20-1; d_call: TRBD2; j_call: TRBJ2-7; cdr3_aa: CSARVGSGNEQYF; cdr3_nt: TGCAGTGCTAGAGTCGGTAGCGGGAACGAGCAGTACTTC
clone_size: .; v_call: TRBV4-1; d_call: TRBD1; j_call: TRBJ2-4; cdr3_aa: CASSQGDRPAKNIQYF; cdr3_nt: TGCGCCAGCAGCCAGGGGGACAGGCCCGCCAAAAACATTCAGTACTTC